These 3 T cell receptor beta chains came from one sample sequenced in a study of cytomegalovirus exposure and HLA in healthy donors. The PCR ran on 60 Vbeta and 13 Jbeta primers. Sequenced by immunoSEQ multiplex PCR; TCRdb stores in-frame clones only, minus some. The data hold some 150,000 clones, with approximately 76% observed a single time. Sequences were obtained from PBMCs. These receptors were collected from a man aged 60-69 years in good health and CMV-seronegative.

V is TRBV30 and J is TRBJ2-2; 7 bases map to TRBD2. The J segment lost 2 bases and the V segment lost 2 bases, leaving 5 bases of the junction unmatched. Germline-derived CDR1 and CDR2 are GTSNPN and SVGIG (reference sequence). This CDR3 contains 15 residues. The CDR3: CAWSNRLANTGELFF. The CDR3 bases are TGTGCCTGGAGTAATAGACTAGCCAACACCGGGGAGCTGTTTTTT. Filled out from reference TRBV30 and TRBJ2-2, the complete variable domain reads SQTIHQWPATLVQPVGSPLSLECTVEGTSNPNLYWYRQAAGRGLQLLFYSVGIGQISSEVPQNLSASRPQDRQFILSSKKLLLSDSGFYLCAWSNRLANTGELFFGEGSRLTVL.

This clone occurred once. CDR3 nucleotide sequence: TGTGCCAGCAGCTTCGGGGGTGGCTTCCAAGAGACCCAGTACTTC. Protein product: CASSFGGGFQETQYF. V and J are TRBV7-2 and TRBJ2-5, with D maybe TRBD2 (6 bases). V dropped 3 bases and J dropped 1 base, with 12 bases sitting between them. Germline CDR1 reads SGHTA; CDR2 reads FQGNSA. This CDR3 comprises 15 residues.

The rearrangement uses TRBV7-3 and TRBJ1-6; D is ambiguous. The V and J ends lost 2 bases and 0 bases respectively, with 11 bases between them. Germline assignment: CDR1 SGHTA and CDR2 FQGTGA. The CDR3 contains 17 residues. CDR3 region: CASSLDAPSSYNSPLHF. Here the CDR3 DNA reads TGTGCCAGCAGCTTAGATGCCCCGAGCTCCTATAATTCACCCCTCCACTTT.